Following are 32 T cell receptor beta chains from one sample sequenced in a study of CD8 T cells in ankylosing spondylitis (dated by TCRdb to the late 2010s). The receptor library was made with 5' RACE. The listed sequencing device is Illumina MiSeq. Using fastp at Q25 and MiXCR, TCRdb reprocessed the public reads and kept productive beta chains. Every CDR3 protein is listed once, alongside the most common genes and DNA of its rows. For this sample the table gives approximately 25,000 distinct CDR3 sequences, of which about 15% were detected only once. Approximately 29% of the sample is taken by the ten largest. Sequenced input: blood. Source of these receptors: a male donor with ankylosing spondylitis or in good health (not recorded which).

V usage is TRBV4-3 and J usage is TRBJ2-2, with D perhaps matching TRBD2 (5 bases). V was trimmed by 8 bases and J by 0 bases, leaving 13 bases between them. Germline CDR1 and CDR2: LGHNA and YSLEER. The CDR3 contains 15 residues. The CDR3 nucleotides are TGCGCCAGCGGCTATGCGGGTTCGAACACCGGGGAGCTGTTTTTT. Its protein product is CASGYAGSNTGELFF.

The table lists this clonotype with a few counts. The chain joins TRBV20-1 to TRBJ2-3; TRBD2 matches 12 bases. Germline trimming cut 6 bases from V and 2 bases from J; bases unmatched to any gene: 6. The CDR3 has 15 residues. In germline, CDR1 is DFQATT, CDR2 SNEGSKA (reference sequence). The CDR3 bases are TGCAGTGCCTTCGGACTAGCGGGGCTCACAGATACGCAGTATTTT. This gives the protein CSAFGLAGLTDTQYF.

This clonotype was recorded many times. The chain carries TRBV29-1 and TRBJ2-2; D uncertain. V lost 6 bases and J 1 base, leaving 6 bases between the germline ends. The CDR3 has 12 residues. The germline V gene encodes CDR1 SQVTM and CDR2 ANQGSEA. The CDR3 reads CSVAENTGELFF. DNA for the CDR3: TGCAGCGTGGCGGAGAACACCGGGGAGCTGTTTTTT.

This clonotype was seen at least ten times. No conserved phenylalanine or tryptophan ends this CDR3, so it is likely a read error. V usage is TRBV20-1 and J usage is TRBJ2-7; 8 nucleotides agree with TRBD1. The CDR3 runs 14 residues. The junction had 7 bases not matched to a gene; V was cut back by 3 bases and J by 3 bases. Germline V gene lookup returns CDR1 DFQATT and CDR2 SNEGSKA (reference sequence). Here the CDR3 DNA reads TGCAGTGCTAGGGACAGGGACAGATTCTACGAGCAGTACTGC. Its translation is CSARDRDRFYEQYC.

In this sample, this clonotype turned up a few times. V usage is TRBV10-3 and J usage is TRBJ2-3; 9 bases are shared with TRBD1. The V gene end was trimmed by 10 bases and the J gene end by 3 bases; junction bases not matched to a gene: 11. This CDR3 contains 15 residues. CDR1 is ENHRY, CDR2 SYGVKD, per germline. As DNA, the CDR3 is TGTGCCACGACCTATGGACAGGGGAGGACAGATACGCAGTATTTT. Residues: CATTYGQGRTDTQYF.

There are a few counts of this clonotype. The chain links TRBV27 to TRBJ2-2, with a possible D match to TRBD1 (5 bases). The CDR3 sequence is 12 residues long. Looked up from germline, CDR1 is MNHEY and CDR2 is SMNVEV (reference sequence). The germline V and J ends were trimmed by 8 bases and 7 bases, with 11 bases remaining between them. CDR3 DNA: TGTGCCAGCTCAGGGTTTTACGGGGAGCTGTTTTTT. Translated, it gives CASSGFYGELFF.

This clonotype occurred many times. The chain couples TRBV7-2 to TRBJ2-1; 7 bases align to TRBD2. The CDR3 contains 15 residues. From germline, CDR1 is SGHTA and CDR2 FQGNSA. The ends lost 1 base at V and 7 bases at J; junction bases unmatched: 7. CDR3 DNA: TGTGCCAGCAGCTTAGGACTAGCAAAGATGAATGAGCAGTTCTTC. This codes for CASSLGLAKMNEQFF.

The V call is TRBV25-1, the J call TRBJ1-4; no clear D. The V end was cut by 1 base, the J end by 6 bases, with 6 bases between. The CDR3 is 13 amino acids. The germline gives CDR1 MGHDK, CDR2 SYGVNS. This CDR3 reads CASSEWSDEKLFF. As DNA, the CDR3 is TGTGCCAGCAGTGAATGGTCGGATGAAAAACTGTTTTTT.

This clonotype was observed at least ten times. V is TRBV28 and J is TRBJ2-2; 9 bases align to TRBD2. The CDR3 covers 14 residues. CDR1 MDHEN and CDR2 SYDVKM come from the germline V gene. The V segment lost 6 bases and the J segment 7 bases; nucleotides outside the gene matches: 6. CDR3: CASSRGLAGGELFF. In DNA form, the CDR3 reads TGTGCCAGCAGCCGGGGACTAGCTGGCGGGGAGCTGTTTTTT.

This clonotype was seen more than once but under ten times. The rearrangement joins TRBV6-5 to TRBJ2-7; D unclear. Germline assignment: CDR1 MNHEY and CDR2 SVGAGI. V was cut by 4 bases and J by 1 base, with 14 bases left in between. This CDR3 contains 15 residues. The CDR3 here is CASSLRALESYEQYF. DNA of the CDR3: TGTGCCAGCAGTTTGAGAGCGCTGGAATCCTACGAGCAGTACTTC.

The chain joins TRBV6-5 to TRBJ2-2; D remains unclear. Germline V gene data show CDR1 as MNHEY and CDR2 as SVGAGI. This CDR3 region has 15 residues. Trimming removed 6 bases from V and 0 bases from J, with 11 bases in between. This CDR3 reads CASSLLIANTGELFF. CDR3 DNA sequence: TGTGCCAGCAGCTTATTAATCGCGAACACCGGGGAGCTGTTTTTT.

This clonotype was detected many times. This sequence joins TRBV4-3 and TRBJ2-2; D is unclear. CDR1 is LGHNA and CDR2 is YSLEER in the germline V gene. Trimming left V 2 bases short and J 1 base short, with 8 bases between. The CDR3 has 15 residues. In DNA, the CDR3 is TGCGCCAGCAGCCAATGGGTGGGGAACACCGGGGAGCTGTTTTTT. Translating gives CASSQWVGNTGELFF.

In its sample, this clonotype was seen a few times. CDR3 loop: CASSSTFQQFF. CDR3 nucleotide sequence: TGTGCCAGCAGTTCCACTTTTCAGCAGTTCTTC. The chain recombines TRBV28 with TRBJ2-1; D unclear. Trimming pared 4 bases from V and 11 bases from J, leaving 9 bases between. The CDR3 covers 11 residues. Germline V gene sequence: CDR1 MDHEN, CDR2 SYDVKM. Using reference TRBV28 and TRBJ2-1 for the parts outside the CDR3, the full variable domain is DVKVTQSSRYLVKRTGEKVFLECVQDMDHENMFWYRQDPGLGLRLIYFSYDVKMKEKGDIPEGYSVSREKKERFSLILESASTNQTSMYLCASSSTFQQFFGPGTRLTVL.

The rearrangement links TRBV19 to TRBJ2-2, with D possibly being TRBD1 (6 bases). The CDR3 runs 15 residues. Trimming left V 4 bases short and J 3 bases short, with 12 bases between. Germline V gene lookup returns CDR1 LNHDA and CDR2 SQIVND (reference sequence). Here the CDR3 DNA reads TGTGCCAGTAGTAAACAGGGAAGGGACACCGGGGAGCTGTTTTTT. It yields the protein CASSKQGRDTGELFF.

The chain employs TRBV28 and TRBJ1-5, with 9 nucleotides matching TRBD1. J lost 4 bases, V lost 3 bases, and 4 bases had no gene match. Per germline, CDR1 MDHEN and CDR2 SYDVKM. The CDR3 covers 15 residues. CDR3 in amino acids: CASSLPTGGNQPQHF. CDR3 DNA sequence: TGTGCCAGCAGTTTGCCGACAGGGGGGAATCAGCCCCAGCATTTT.

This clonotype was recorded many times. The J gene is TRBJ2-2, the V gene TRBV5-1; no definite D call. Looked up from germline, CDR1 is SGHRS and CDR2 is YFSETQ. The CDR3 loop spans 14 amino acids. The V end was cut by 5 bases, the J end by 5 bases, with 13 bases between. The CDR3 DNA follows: TGCGCCAGCAGGATCTTGTGGGATACCGGGGAGCTGTTTTTT. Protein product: CASRILWDTGELFF.

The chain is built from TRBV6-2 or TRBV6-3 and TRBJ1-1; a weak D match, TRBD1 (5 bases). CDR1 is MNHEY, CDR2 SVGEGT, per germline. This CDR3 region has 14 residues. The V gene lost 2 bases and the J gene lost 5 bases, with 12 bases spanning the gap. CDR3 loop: CASSYTGLGTEAFF. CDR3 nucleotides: TGTGCCAGCAGTTACACAGGTCTGGGGACTGAAGCTTTCTTT.

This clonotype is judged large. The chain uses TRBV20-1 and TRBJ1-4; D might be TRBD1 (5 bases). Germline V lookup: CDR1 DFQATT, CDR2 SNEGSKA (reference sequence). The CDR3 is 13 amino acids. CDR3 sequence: CSGAEGTNEKLFF. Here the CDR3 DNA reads TGCAGCGGGGCAGAGGGGACTAATGAAAAACTGTTTTTT.

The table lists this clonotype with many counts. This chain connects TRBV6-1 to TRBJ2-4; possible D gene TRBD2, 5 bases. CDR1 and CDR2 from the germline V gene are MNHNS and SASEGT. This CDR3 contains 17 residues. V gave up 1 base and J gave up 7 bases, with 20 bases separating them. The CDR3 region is CASSEGFGRYARNIQYF. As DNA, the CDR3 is TGTGCCAGCAGTGAAGGTTTTGGGAGATACGCGAGGAACATTCAGTACTTC.

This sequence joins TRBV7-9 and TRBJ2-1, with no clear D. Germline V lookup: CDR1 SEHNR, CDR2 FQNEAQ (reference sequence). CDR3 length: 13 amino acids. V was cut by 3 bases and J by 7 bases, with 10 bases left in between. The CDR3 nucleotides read TGTGCCAGCAGCTTTACACTGTCAAATGAGCAGTTCTTC. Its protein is CASSFTLSNEQFF.

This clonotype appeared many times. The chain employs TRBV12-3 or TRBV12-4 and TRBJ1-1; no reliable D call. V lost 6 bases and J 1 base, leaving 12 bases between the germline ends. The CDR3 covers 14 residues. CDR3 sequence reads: CASSPTGRNTEAFF. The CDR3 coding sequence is TGTGCCAGCAGCCCGACCGGACGGAACACTGAAGCTTTCTTT.

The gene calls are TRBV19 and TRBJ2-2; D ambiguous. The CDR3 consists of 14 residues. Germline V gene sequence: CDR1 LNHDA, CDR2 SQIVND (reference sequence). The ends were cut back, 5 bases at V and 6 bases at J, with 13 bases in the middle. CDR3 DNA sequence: TGTGCCAGTAGTCGAGACGGAGACGCCGGGGAGCTGTTTTTT. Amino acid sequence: CASSRDGDAGELFF.

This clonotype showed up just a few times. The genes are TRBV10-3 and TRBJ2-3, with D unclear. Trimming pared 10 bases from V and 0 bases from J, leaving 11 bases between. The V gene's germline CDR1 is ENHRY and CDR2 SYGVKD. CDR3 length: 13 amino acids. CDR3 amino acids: CASKTPSTDTQYF. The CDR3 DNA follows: TGTGCCAGCAAAACCCCCAGCACAGATACGCAGTATTTT.

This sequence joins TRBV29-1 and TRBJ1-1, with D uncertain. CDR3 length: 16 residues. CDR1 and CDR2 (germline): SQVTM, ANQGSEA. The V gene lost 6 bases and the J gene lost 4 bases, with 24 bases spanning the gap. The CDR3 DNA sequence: TGCAGCGTCCGCAAAACGGAAGGGAAAGAGGCCACTGAAGCTTTCTTT. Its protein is CSVRKTEGKEATEAFF.

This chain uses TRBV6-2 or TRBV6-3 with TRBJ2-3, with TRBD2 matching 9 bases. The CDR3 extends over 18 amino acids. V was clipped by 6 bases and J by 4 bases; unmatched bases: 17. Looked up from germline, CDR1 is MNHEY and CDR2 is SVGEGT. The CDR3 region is CASRPFGRLAGGPDTQYF. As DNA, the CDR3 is TGTGCCAGCAGACCTTTCGGACGGCTTGCGGGGGGGCCAGATACGCAGTATTTT.

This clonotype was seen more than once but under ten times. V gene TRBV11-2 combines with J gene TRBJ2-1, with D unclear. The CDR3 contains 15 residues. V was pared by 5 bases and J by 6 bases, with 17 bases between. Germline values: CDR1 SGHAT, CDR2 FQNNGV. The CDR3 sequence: CASSLIPGAVNEQFF. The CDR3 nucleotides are TGTGCCAGCAGCCTAATACCCGGTGCAGTCAATGAGCAGTTCTTC.

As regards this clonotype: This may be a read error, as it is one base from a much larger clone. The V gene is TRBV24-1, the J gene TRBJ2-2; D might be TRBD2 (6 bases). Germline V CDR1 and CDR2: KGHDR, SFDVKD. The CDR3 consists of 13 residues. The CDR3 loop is CATSGVWTGGLFF. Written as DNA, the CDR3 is TGTGCCACCAGTGGGGTTTGGACCGGGGGGCTGTTTTTT.

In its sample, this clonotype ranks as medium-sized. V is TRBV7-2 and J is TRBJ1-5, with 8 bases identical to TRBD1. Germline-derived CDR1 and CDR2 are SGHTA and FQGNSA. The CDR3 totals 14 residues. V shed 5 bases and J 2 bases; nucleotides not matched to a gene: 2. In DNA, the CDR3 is TGTGCCAGCAGCCAACAGGGGGGCAATCAGCCCCAGCATTTT. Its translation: CASSQQGGNQPQHF.

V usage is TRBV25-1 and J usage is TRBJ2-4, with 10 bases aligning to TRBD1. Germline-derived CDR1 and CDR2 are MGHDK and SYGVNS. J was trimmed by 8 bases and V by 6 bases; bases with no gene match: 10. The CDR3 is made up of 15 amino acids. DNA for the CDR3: TGTGCCAGCAGACCTATGAGCGGGACAGGGGACATTCAGTACTTC. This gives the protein CASRPMSGTGDIQYF. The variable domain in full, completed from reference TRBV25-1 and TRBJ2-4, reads EADIYQTPRYLVIGTGKKITLECSQTMGHDKMYWYQQDPGMELHLIHYSYGVNSTEKGDLSSESTVSRIRTEHFPLTLESARPSHTSQYLCASRPMSGTGDIQYFGAGTRLSVL.

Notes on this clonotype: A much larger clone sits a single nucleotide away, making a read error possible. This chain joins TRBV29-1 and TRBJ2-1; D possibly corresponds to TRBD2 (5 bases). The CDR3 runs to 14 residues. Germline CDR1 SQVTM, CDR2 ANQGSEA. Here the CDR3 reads CGVEGGRSGDEQFF. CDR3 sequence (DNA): TGCGGCGTTGAAGGAGGCAGGTCTGGTGATGAGCAGTTCTTC.

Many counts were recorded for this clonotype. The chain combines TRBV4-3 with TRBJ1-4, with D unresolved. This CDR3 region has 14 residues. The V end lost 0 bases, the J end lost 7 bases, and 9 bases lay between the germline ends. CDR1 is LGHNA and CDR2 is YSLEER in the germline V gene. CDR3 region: CASSQDITPEKLFF. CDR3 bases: TGCGCCAGCAGCCAAGATATTACGCCTGAAAAACTGTTTTTT.

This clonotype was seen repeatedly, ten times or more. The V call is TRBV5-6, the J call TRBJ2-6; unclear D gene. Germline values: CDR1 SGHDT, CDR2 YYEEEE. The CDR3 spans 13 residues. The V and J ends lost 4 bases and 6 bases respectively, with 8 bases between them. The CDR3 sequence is CASSLWSANVLTF. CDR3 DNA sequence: TGTGCCAGCAGCCTCTGGTCGGCCAACGTCCTGACTTTC.